One and the same sample provided the 2 T cell receptor beta chains below, sequenced in a study of sequential checkpoint blockade in melanoma. Using immunoSEQ multiplex PCR, the repertoire was profiled, and TCRdb retains in-frame clones only, with some absent. The profile shows several thousand clones, 20% to 25% of them singletons. The treatment: randomized to nivolumab then ipilimumab (arm A) or the reverse (arm B). Material: tumor tissue (inferred from file names), obtained from a patient given nivolumab and ipilimumab in sequence. The source of these receptors is a human donor with melanoma.

The CDR3 DNA sequence: TGTGCCAGCAGGACTAGCGGGGCAGGAACAGATACGCAGTATTTT. The encoded protein is CASRTSGAGTDTQYF. The J gene is TRBJ2-3, the V gene TRBV6-8, with 11 positions matching TRBD2. V lost 6 bases, J lost 3 bases, and 5 bases stayed unmatched. This CDR3 contains 15 residues. Looked up from germline, CDR1 is MNHGY and CDR2 is SAAAGT.

The chain employs TRBV1 and TRBJ2-2; TRBD2 is the table's D call and was not checked against the DNA. TRBV1 constitutes a pseudogene. The CDR3 is made up of 18 amino acids. This chain's CDR3 is CASSQDYASFTNTGELFF. The CDR3 DNA follows: TGCGCCAGCAGCCAAGATTACGCTAGTTTTACGAACACCGGGGAGCTGTTTTTT.